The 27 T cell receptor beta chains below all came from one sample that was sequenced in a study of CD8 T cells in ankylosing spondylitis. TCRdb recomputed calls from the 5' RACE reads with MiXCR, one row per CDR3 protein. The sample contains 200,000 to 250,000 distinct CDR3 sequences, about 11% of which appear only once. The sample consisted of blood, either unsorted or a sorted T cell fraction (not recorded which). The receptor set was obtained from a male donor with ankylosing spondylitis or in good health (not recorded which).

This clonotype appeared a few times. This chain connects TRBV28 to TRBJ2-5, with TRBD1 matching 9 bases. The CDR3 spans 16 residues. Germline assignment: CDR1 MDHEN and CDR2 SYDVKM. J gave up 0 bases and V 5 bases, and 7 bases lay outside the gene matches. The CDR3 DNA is TGTGCCAGCAGTCGTCCCGGGACAGGGAACCAAGAGACCCAGTACTTC. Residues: CASSRPGTGNQETQYF. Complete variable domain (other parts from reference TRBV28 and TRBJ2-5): DVKVTQSSRYLVKRTGEKVFLECVQDMDHENMFWYRQDPGLGLRLIYFSYDVKMKEKGDIPEGYSVSREKKERFSLILESASTNQTSMYLCASSRPGTGNQETQYFGPGTRLLVL.

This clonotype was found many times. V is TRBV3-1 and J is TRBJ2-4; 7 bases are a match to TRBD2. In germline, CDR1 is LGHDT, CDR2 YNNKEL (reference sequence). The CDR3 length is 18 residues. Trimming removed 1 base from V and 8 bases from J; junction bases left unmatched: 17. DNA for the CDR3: TGTGCCAGCAGCCAAGCTGGTTGGCAGGGAGGGATTAGATACATTCAGTACTTC. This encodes CASSQAGWQGGIRYIQYF.

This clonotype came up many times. CDR3 bases: TGCAGTGCTAGAGAAGACCCGACAGGCCGCTACTATGGCTACACCTTC. Its protein product is CSAREDPTGRYYGYTF. The chain joins TRBV20-1 to TRBJ1-2; D is perhaps TRBD1 (6 bases). The ends were cut back, 0 bases at V and 3 bases at J, with 17 bases in the middle. CDR3 size: 16 residues. Germline V gene sequence: CDR1 DFQATT, CDR2 SNEGSKA (reference sequence).

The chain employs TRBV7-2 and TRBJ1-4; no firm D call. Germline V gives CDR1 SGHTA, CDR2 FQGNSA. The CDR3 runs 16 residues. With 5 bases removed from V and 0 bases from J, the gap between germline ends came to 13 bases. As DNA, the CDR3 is TGTGCCAGCAGCCCCCGGCACGGGACAACTAATGAAAAACTGTTTTTT. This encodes CASSPRHGTTNEKLFF.

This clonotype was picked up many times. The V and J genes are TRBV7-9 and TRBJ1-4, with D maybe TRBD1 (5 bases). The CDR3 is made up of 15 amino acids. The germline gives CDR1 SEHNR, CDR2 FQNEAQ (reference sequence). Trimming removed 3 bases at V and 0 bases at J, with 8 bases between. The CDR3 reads CASSLRDPTNEKLFF. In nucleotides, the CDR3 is TGTGCCAGCAGCTTGAGGGACCCAACTAATGAAAAACTGTTTTTT.

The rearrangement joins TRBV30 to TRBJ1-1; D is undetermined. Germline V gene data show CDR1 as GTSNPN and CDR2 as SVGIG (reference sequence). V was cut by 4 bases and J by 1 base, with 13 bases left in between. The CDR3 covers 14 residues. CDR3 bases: TGTGCCTGGATCGTAAAGGGCTCGAACACTGAAGCTTTCTTT. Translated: CAWIVKGSNTEAFF.

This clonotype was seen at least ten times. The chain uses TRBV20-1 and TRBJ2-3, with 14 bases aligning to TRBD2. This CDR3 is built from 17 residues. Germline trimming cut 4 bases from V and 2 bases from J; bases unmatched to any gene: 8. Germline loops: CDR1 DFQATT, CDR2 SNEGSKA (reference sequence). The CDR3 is CSATGTSGGISTDTQYF. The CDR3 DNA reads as TGCAGTGCTACCGGGACTAGCGGGGGAATTTCCACAGATACGCAGTATTTT.

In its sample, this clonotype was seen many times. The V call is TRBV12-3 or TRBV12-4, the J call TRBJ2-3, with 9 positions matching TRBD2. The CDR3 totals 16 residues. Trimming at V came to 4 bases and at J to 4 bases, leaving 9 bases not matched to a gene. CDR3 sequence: CASSWAGGPYPDTQYF. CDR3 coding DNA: TGTGCCAGCAGTTGGGCGGGGGGGCCATATCCAGATACGCAGTATTTT.

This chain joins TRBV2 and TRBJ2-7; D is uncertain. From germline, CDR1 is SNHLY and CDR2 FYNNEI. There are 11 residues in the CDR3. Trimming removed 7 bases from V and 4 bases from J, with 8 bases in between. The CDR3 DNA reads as TGTGCCAGCACCCAATCTTACGAGCAGTACTTC. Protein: CASTQSYEQYF. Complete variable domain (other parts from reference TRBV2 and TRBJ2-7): EPEVTQTPSHQVTQMGQEVILRCVPISNHLYFYWYRQILGQKVEFLVSFYNNEISEKSEIFDDQFSVERPDGSNFTLKIRSTKLEDSAMYFCASTQSYEQYFGPGTRLTVT.

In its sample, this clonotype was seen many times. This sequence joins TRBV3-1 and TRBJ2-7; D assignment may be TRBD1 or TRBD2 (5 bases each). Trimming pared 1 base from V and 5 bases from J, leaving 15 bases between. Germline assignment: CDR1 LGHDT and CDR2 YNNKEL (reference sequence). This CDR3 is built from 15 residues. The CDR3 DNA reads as TGTGCCAGCAGCCAAGTGACGGGGCCAGGCGACGAGCAGTACTTC. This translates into CASSQVTGPGDEQYF.

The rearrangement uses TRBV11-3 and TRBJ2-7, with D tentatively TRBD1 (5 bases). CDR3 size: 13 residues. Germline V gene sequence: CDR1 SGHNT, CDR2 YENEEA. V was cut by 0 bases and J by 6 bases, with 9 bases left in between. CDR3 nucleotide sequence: TGTGCCAGCAGCTTAGAACGGCAGGGCGAGCAGTACTTC. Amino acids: CASSLERQGEQYF.

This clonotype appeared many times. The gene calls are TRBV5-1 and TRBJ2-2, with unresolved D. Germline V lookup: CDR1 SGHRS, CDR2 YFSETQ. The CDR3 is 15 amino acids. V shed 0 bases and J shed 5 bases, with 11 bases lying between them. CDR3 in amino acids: CASSLDGGLTGELFF. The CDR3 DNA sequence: TGCGCCAGCAGCTTGGATGGTGGGCTAACCGGGGAGCTGTTTTTT.

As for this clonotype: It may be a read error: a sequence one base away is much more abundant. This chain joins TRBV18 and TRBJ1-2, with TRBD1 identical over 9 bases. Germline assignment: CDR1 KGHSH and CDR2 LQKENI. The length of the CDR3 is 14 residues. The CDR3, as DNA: TGTGCCAGCGCACCTACTACAGGGGGCGGCGGCTACACCTTC. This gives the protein CASAPTTGGGGYTF.

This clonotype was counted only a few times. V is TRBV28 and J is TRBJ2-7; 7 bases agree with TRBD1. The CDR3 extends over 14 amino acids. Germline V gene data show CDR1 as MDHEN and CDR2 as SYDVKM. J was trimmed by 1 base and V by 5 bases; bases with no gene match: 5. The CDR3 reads CASSGRQGSYEQYF. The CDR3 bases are TGTGCCAGCAGTGGGAGACAGGGATCCTACGAGCAGTACTTC.

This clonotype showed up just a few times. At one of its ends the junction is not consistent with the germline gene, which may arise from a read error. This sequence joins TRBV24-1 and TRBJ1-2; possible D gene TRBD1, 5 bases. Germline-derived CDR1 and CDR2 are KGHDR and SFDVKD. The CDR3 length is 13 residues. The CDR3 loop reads CATSDLRARGYPF. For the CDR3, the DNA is TGTGCCACCAGTGATTTGAGAGCGAGGGGCTACCCCTTC.

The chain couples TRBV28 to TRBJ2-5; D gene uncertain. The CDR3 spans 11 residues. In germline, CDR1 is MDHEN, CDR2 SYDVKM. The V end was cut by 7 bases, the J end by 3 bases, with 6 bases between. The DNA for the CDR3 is TGTGCCAGCACCCTGGAAGAGACCCAGTACTTC. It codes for CASTLEETQYF. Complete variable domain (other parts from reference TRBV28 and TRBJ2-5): DVKVTQSSRYLVKRTGEKVFLECVQDMDHENMFWYRQDPGLGLRLIYFSYDVKMKEKGDIPEGYSVSREKKERFSLILESASTNQTSMYLCASTLEETQYFGPGTRLLVL.

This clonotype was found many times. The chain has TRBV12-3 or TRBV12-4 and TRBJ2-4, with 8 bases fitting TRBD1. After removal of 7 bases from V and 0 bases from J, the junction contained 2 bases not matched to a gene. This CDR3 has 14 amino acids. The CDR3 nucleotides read TGTGCCAGCAACACAGGGGGAGCCAAAAACATTCAGTACTTC. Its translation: CASNTGGAKNIQYF.

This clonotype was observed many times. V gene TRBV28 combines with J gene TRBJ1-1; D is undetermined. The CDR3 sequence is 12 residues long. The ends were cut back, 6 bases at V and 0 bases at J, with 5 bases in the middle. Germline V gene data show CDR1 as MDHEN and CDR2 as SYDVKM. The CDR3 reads CASRGVNTEAFF. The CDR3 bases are TGTGCCAGCAGGGGTGTGAACACTGAAGCTTTCTTT.

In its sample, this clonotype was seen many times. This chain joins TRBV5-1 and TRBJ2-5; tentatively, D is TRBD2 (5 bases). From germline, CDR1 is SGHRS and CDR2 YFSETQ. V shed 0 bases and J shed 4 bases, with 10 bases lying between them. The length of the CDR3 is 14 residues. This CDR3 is CASSLVSEGETQYF. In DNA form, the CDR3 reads TGCGCCAGCAGCTTGGTTAGCGAGGGAGAGACCCAGTACTTC. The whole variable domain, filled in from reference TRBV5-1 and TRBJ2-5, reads KAGVTQTPRYLIKTRGQQVTLSCSPISGHRSVSWYQQTPGQGLQFLFEYFSETQRNKGNFPGRFSGRQFSNSRSEMNVSTLELGDSALYLCASSLVSEGETQYFGPGTRLLVL.

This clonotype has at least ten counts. The CDR3 is CAIAPNSNNEQFF. DNA of the CDR3: TGTGCCATAGCCCCAAACTCAAACAATGAGCAGTTCTTC. V is TRBV10-3 and J is TRBJ2-1; D is undetermined. V lost 9 bases, J lost 5 bases, and 14 bases lay in between. This CDR3 has 13 amino acids. Germline CDR1 is ENHRY and CDR2 is SYGVKD.

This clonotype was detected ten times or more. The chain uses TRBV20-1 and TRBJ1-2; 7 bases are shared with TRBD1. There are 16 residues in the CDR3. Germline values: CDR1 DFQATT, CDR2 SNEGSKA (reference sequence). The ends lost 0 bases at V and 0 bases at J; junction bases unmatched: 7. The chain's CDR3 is CSARDPGQQANYGYTF. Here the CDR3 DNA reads TGCAGTGCTAGAGATCCGGGACAGCAAGCTAACTATGGCTACACCTTC.

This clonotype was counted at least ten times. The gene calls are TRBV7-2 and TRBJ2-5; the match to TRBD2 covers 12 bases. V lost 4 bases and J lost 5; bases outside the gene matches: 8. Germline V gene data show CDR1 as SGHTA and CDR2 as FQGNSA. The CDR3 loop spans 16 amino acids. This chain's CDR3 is CASSSELAGGGETQYF. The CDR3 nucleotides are TGTGCCAGCAGCTCCGAACTAGCGGGGGGCGGCGAGACCCAGTACTTC.

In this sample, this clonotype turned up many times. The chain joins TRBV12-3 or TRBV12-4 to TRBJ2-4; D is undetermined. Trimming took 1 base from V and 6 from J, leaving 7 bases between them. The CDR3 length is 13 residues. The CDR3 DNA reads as TGTGCCAGCAGTTTAGAGGCAACAAACATTCAGTACTTC. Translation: CASSLEATNIQYF.

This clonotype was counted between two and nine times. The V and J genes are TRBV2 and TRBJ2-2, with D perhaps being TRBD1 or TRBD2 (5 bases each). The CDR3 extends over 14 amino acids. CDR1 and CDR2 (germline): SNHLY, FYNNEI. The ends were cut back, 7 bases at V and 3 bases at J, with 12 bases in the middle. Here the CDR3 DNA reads TGTGCCAGCACCTTAAGAGGGGACACCGGGGAGCTGTTTTTT. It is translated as CASTLRGDTGELFF.

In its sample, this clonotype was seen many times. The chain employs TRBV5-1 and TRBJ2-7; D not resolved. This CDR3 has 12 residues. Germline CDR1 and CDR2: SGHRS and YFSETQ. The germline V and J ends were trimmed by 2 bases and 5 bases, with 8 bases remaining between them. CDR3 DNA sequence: TGCGCCAGCAGCTTCGGACCTGACGAGCAGTACTTC. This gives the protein CASSFGPDEQYF.

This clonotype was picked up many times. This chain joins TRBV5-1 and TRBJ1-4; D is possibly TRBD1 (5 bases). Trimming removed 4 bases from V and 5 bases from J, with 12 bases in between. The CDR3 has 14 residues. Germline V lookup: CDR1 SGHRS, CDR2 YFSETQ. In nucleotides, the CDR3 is TGCGCCAGCAGCCAGACAGAACCAAATGAAAAACTGTTTTTT. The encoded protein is CASSQTEPNEKLFF.

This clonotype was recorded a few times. For the CDR3, the DNA is TGTGCCAGCAGAGGGCGGCAGGCGGCGTGGCAGTTCTTC. It translates to CASRGRQAAWQFF. The genes are TRBV6-1 and TRBJ2-1; D not resolved. This CDR3 spans 13 amino acids. Trimming removed 6 bases from V and 12 bases from J, with 18 bases in between. Germline values: CDR1 MNHNS, CDR2 SASEGT.